This TCR beta chain was observed in a study of blood T cell repertoires in COVID-19. Study-wide context: Collection of acute and convalescent COVID-19 samples took place in the United States, Italy and Spain.

In the authors' workflow: How many nucleated cells were present was estimated from reference gene primer amplification. The assay was immunoSEQ multiplex PCR, and TCRdb's table has in-frame clones only and misses some. V and J calls and clone size are given by that table; D and trimming were obtained from the DNA. The sample lists around 100,000 clones, approximately 90% occurring once. V dropped 0 bases and J dropped 7 bases, with 13 bases sitting between them. The CDR3 runs 14 residues. Germline assignment: CDR1 SGHDN and CDR2 FVKESK. The rearrangement uses TRBV14 and TRBJ2-7, with D maybe TRBD2 (6 bases). This sequence was found in a human donor with active COVID-19. The donor label of this sample is uncertain. The sequenced material came from peripheral blood. The CDR3 coding sequence is TGTGCCAGCAGCCAAGAGGGGCGGGGTCGAGAGCAGTACTTC. This translates into CASSQEGRGREQYF. Combining the CDR3 with reference TRBV14 and TRBJ2-7 gives the whole variable domain EAGVTQFPSHSVIEKGQTVTLRCDPISGHDNLYWYRRVMGKEIKFLLHFVKESKQDESGMPNNRFLAERTGGTYSTLKVQPAELEDSGVYFCASSQEGRGREQYFGPGTRLTVT.